The 19 T cell receptor beta chains below all came from one sample that was sequenced in a study of TIL therapy for anti-PD-1-resistant metastatic lung cancer (dated by TCRdb to the early 2020s). The immunoSEQ v3 hsTCRB kit was used to amplify TCR beta CDR3 regions from genomic DNA through bias-controlled multiplex PCR. The table comes from immuneACCESS by way of TCRdb, which keeps in-frame sequences with V and J called. Part of the clones is missing from these tables; in studies checked, under half for an unresolved V gene and the rest for unknown reasons. Present in this sample are thousands of clones, roughly 74% of which were seen just once. Of the sample, less than 9% falls within the top ten clones. Reading the label with the study, this specimen's time point is: pre-treatment sample, taken before nivolumab and TIL therapy. Baseline tumor samples were excised metastases, mostly pleural nodules or supraclavicular lymph nodes, from the same resection used to grow TIL.

Sequenced here: tumor tissue, sampled at baseline. The receptors stem from a person between 30 and 80 years old with non-small cell lung cancer.

This sequence joins TRBV28 and TRBJ2-7; D is perhaps TRBD1 (6 bases). The length of the CDR3 is 17 residues. Trimming left V 9 bases short and J 0 bases short, with 24 bases between. CDR1 is MDHEN, CDR2 SYDVKM, per germline. Here the CDR3 reads CASQKPHRVLSSYEQYF. CDR3 DNA sequence: TGTGCCAGTCAAAAGCCTCACAGGGTCTTAAGCTCCTACGAGCAGTACTTC.

The chain combines TRBV5-1 with TRBJ2-6; maybe TRBD1 (6 bases). CDR1 and CDR2 from the germline V gene are SGHRS and YFSETQ. With 3 bases removed from V and 0 bases from J, the gap between germline ends came to 13 bases. The CDR3 consists of 17 residues. CDR3 sequence: CASSWRQGSSGANVLTF. DNA of the CDR3: TGCGCCAGCAGCTGGCGGCAGGGGAGCTCTGGGGCCAACGTCCTGACTTTC.

This clone is medium-sized (0.01 to 0.1%) in the sample. V is TRBV5-5 and J is TRBJ1-1; D remains unclear. Germline CDR1 and CDR2: SGHKS and YYEKEE (reference sequence). This CDR3 region has 14 residues. This chain's CDR3 is CATDWALHNTEAFF. The CDR3 bases are TGTGCTACTGATTGGGCACTGCATAACACTGAAGCTTTCTTT.

CDR3 DNA sequence: TGTGCCAGTGGACGACAGGCCGAGCAGCCCCAGCATTTT. Protein: CASGRQAEQPQHF. This rearrangement joins TRBV19 to TRBJ1-5; possibly TRBD1 for D (6 bases). Germline values: CDR1 LNHDA, CDR2 SQIVND (reference sequence). The CDR3 extends over 13 amino acids. V shed 8 bases and J shed 7 bases, with 15 bases lying between them.

This clone is labeled as large (0.1 to 1%). The rearrangement joins TRBV30 to TRBJ1-1; D is uncertain. The V end lost 1 base, the J end lost 3 bases, and 6 bases lay between the germline ends. This CDR3 is 12 amino acids long. CDR1 GTSNPN and CDR2 SVGIG come from the germline V gene (reference sequence). The CDR3 region has the DNA TGTGCCTGGAGTGAAACAGACACTGAAGCTTTCTTT. Amino acid sequence: CAWSETDTEAFF.

This sequence joins TRBV9 and TRBJ2-1, with 12 bases aligning to TRBD2. J was trimmed by 9 bases and V by 3 bases; bases with no gene match: 7. The CDR3 is made up of 15 amino acids. Germline V gene sequence: CDR1 SGDLS, CDR2 YYNGEE. The CDR3, as DNA: TGTGCCAGCAGCGCCCTAGCGGGAGGGATAGGTGAGCAGTTCTTC. Translation gives CASSALAGGIGEQFF.

There are a few counts of this clone. The chain links TRBV5-4 to TRBJ1-5; TRBD1 matches at 7 bases. The CDR3 sequence is 15 residues long. Germline trimming cut 3 bases from V and 6 bases from J; bases unmatched to any gene: 9. Per germline, CDR1 SGHNT and CDR2 YYREEE (reference sequence). Here the CDR3 reads CASSSDREIGQPQHF. As DNA, the CDR3 is TGTGCCAGCAGCTCAGACAGGGAAATAGGTCAGCCCCAGCATTTT.

This clone is a singleton in its sample. V is TRBV27 and J is TRBJ2-1; no clear D. The V and J ends lost 8 bases and 10 bases respectively, with 9 bases between them. Germline V gene sequence: CDR1 MNHEY, CDR2 SMNVEV (reference sequence). There are 10 residues in the CDR3. The CDR3 sequence is CASRPGEQFF. In DNA, the CDR3 is TGTGCCAGCCGACCAGGCGAGCAGTTCTTC.

This chain links TRBV23-1 with TRBJ2-7; 8 bases agree with TRBD1. TRBV23-1 is classed as an ORF, of uncertain function. This CDR3 is 17 amino acids long. V was pared by 0 bases and J by 0 bases, with 7 bases of the junction left unmatched. The CDR3: CASSQSGRDRLSYEQYF. As DNA, the CDR3 is TGCGCCAGCAGTCAATCCGGAAGGGACAGGCTCTCCTACGAGCAGTACTTC.

The rearrangement links TRBV5-6 to TRBJ1-3, with TRBD1 matching 9 bases. The CDR3 spans 15 residues. Germline V gene sequence: CDR1 SGHDT, CDR2 YYEEEE. Losses at the gene ends were 0 bases for V and 4 bases for J; bases not matched to a gene: 2. CDR3 amino acids: CASSLEQGAGNTIYF. Here the CDR3 DNA reads TGTGCCAGCAGCTTGGAACAGGGGGCGGGAAACACCATATATTTT.

The chain has TRBV28 and TRBJ1-2; perhaps TRBD1 as D (5 bases). Germline V lookup: CDR1 MDHEN, CDR2 SYDVKM. The CDR3 totals 14 residues. Trimming shortened V by 6 bases and J by 4 bases, and 15 bases separated the two germline ends. This CDR3 is CASRGVGVSYGYTF. In DNA form, the CDR3 reads TGTGCCAGCAGGGGAGTAGGGGTATCCTATGGCTACACCTTC.

This chain joins TRBV28 and TRBJ2-5; D is unclear. Germline V gene lookup returns CDR1 MDHEN and CDR2 SYDVKM. The CDR3 is 11 residues long. V was pared by 10 bases and J by 0 bases, with 6 bases between. CDR3 nucleotides: TGTGCCACACGGAACCAAGAGACCCAGTACTTC. It codes for CATRNQETQYF.

V and J are TRBV5-1 and TRBJ2-3, with TRBD2 matching over 9 bases. From germline, CDR1 is SGHRS and CDR2 YFSETQ. The CDR3 has 16 residues. V shed 3 bases, J shed 2 bases, and the junction held 7 bases outside the gene matches. The CDR3 region is CASSSNSGRVTDTQYF. The CDR3, as DNA: TGCGCCAGCAGCTCAAATAGCGGGAGAGTCACAGATACGCAGTATTTT. Full variable domain (outside the CDR3, taken from reference TRBV5-1 and TRBJ2-3): KAGVTQTPRYLIKTRGQQVTLSCSPISGHRSVSWYQQTPGQGLQFLFEYFSETQRNKGNFPGRFSGRQFSNSRSEMNVSTLELGDSALYLCASSSNSGRVTDTQYFGPGTRLTVL.

This sequence joins TRBV7-9 and TRBJ2-7, with a possible D match to TRBD1 (5 bases). CDR1 and CDR2 (germline): SEHNR, FQNEAQ (reference sequence). CDR3 length: 14 residues. Trimming removed 1 base from V and 2 bases from J, with 9 bases in between. The CDR3 region has the DNA TGTGCCAGCAGCTTAGGCAGGGCGACCTACGAGCAGTACTTC. Its translation is CASSLGRATYEQYF.

The chain has TRBV7-2 and TRBJ1-1, with 9 bases identical to TRBD1. The V gene's germline CDR1 is SGHTA and CDR2 FQGNSA. The CDR3 runs 13 residues. V lost 5 bases to trimming and J lost 7 bases; unmatched junction nucleotides: 5. The CDR3 bases are TGTGCCAGCAGCGCCGGGACAGGGAGTGAAGCTTTCTTT. Translated, it gives CASSAGTGSEAFF.

V is TRBV19 and J is TRBJ1-1, with unresolved D. The CDR3 is made up of 13 amino acids. The V and J ends lost 3 bases and 1 base respectively, with 6 bases between them. The germline gives CDR1 LNHDA, CDR2 SQIVND (reference sequence). The CDR3 coding sequence is TGTGCCAGTAGTATGTGGGGGAACACTGAAGCTTTCTTT. Amino acid sequence: CASSMWGNTEAFF. The full variable domain, rest sourced from reference TRBV19 and TRBJ1-1, is DGGITQSPKYLFRKEGQNVTLSCEQNLNHDAMYWYRQDPGQGLRLIYYSQIVNDFQKGDIAEGYSVSREKKESFPLTVTSAQKNPTAFYLCASSMWGNTEAFFGQGTRLTVV.

This chain joins TRBV7-8 and TRBJ2-4, with 9 bases lining up with TRBD2. V shed 5 bases and J 8 bases; nucleotides not matched to a gene: 13. Germline V lookup: CDR1 SGHVS, CDR2 FQNEAQ. The CDR3 spans 16 residues. Here the CDR3 reads CASSPSLREGRHIQYF. CDR3 in DNA: TGTGCCAGCAGCCCCTCTTTGCGGGAGGGGCGGCACATTCAGTACTTC.

This clone occurred a few times. The rearrangement uses TRBV11-2 and TRBJ1-2; 10 positions agree with TRBD1. The germline V gene has CDR1 SGHAT and CDR2 FQNNGV. The V segment lost 5 bases and the J segment 8 bases; nucleotides outside the gene matches: 5. CDR3 length: 13 amino acids. CDR3 amino acids: CASSPDRGLGYTF. In DNA form, the CDR3 reads TGTGCCAGCAGCCCTGACAGGGGGCTCGGCTACACCTTC.

J is TRBJ1-1 and V is TRBV6-4, with TRBD1 as a possible D gene (6 bases). V lost 5 bases and J lost 2, with 9 bases in between. The CDR3 runs to 13 residues. From germline, CDR1 is MRHNA and CDR2 SNTAGT. CDR3 loop: CASSRTENTEAFF. CDR3 DNA sequence: TGTGCCAGCAGTCGGACAGAAAACACTGAAGCTTTCTTT.